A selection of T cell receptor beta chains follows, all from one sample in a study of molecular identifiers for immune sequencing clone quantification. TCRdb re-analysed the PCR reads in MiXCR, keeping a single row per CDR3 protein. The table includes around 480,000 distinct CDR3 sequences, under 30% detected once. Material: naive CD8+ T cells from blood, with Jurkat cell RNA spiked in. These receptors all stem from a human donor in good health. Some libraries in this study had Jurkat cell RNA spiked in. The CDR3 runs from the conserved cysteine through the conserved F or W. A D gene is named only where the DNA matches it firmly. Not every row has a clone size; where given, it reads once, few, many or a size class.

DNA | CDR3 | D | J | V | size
TGTGCCAGCAGCTTGGGCCTCGGGGGGCTAGGCTCTGAGGAGCAGTACTTC | CASSLGLGGLGSEEQYF | NA | TRBJ2-7 | TRBV5-8 | few
TGTGCCAGCAGCGCGAGTAGTCGGGGGGAGGAGACCCAGTACTTC | CASSASSRGEETQYF | TRBD2 | TRBJ2-5 | TRBV5-5 | few
TGTGCCAGCAGCTTGCCCCTAGCGGGAGTAGAAGAGCAGTACTTC | CASSLPLAGVEEQYF | TRBD2 | TRBJ2-7 | TRBV5-4 | NA
TGTGCCAGCAGACTGCAGAGCTCCTACGAGCAGTACTTC | CASRLQSSYEQYF | NA | TRBJ2-7 | TRBV27 | few
TGTGCCAGCAGCTTAGAGGGGGCCGGGGAGCAGTACTTC | CASSLEGAGEQYF | TRBD1 | TRBJ2-7 | TRBV7-2 | many
TGTGCCAGCAGCCCATGGGGACTAGCGGGAGGGCTCTTCTCCTACAATGAGCAGTTCTTC | CASSPWGLAGGLFSYNEQFF | TRBD2 | TRBJ2-1 | TRBV5-6 | few
TGTGCCAGCAGTCCGGCCGGGACAGGGATCGGGAAGCTGTTTTTT | CASSPAGTGIGKLFF | TRBD1 | TRBJ2-2 | TRBV7-9 | NA
TGTGCCAGCAGCCCGGGACTAGCGGTTGTAGAGACCCAGTACTTC | CASSPGLAVVETQYF | TRBD2 | TRBJ2-5 | TRBV5-6 | NA
TGTGCCAGCAGCTTGTCAGCCCTCTATGGCTACACCTTC | CASSLSALYGYTF | NA | TRBJ1-2 | TRBV13 | few
TGTGCCTGGAGTTATGAGTCCGGGAACTCTGGGGCCAACGTCCTGACTTTC | CAWSYESGNSGANVLTF | NA | TRBJ2-6 | TRBV30 | NA
TGCAGCGTTGTCCTCCCCGGGGAGAACACTGAAGCTTTCTTT | CSVVLPGENTEAFF | NA | TRBJ1-1 | TRBV29-1 | many
TGTGCCAGCAGCCCGATGACACAGGGAGGAATCCTCACTGAAGCTTTCTTT | CASSPMTQGGILTEAFF | NA | TRBJ1-1 | TRBV9 | many
TGCGCCAGCTGGGAGGGGGGGCGCAAAGATACGCAGTATTTT | CASWEGGRKDTQYF | NA | TRBJ2-3 | TRBV4-1 | many
TGCGCCAGCAGCTTGGGTACGGGGTCGGGGACTGAAGCTTTCTTT | CASSLGTGSGTEAFF | NA | TRBJ1-1 | TRBV5-1 | NA
TGTGCCAGTAGGAAGACAGGGCGCGGAAGCACTGAAGCTTTCTTT | CASRKTGRGSTEAFF | TRBD1 | TRBJ1-1 | TRBV19 | NA
TGTGCCAGCAGTTCCCCCGCAGGGGGCCCTGATCAGCCCCAGCATTTT | CASSSPAGGPDQPQHF | TRBD1 | TRBJ1-5 | TRBV27 | once
TGTGCTAGCAGCCCGAGCCCCGGCTACGAGCAGTACTTC | CASSPSPGYEQYF | NA | TRBJ2-7 | TRBV7-7 | many
TGCAGTGCTAGTTTTAGGTCCTACAATGAGCAGTTCTTC | CSASFRSYNEQFF | NA | TRBJ2-1 | TRBV20-1 | many